These 25 T cell receptor beta chains share one sample of origin, sequenced in a study of cytomegalovirus exposure and HLA in healthy donors. PCR involved 60 Vbeta and 13 Jbeta primers. This table comes from immunoSEQ multiplex PCR, and its TCRdb copy is limited to in-frame clones, with some not included. Among more than 150,000 clones listed, 80% were seen once. The specimen was PBMCs. These receptor sequences come from a boy aged 10-17 years in good health and CMV-seronegative.

This chain uses TRBV6-5 with TRBJ1-1; 7 bases fit TRBD1. The V gene end was trimmed by 6 bases and the J gene end by 5 bases; junction bases not matched to a gene: 12. CDR1 is MNHEY, CDR2 SVGAGI, per germline. The CDR3 is 15 residues long. CDR3 sequence (DNA): TGTGCCAGCAGCTCTAAGACAGTCAGGGGGACTGAAGCTTTCTTT. This sequence encodes CASSSKTVRGTEAFF.

The chain joins TRBV5-5 to TRBJ2-3; 8 bases line up with TRBD2. The CDR3 extends over 14 amino acids. Germline CDR1 is SGHKS and CDR2 is YYEKEE (reference sequence). V shed 7 bases, J shed 2 bases, and the junction held 6 bases outside the gene matches. The CDR3 DNA reads TGTGCCAGCTTACGGCGGGGGGACACAGATACGCAGTATTTT. It yields the protein CASLRRGDTDTQYF. Full variable domain (missing parts from reference TRBV5-5 and TRBJ2-3): DAGVTQSPTHLIKTRGQQVTLRCSPISGHKSVSWYQQVLGQGPQFIFQYYEKEERGRGNFPDRFSARQFPNYSSELNVNALLLGDSALYLCASLRRGDTDTQYFGPGTRLTVL.

The genes are TRBV7-9 and TRBJ2-7; 7 bases align to TRBD2. The CDR3 covers 13 residues. The ends lost 5 bases at V and 5 bases at J; junction bases unmatched: 6. Germline CDR1 reads SEHNR; CDR2 reads FQNEAQ (reference sequence). DNA of the CDR3: TGTGCCAGCAGCGAGGCAACTAGCGACGAGCAGTACTTC. Translated, it gives CASSEATSDEQYF.

This clone has only a few counts. V is TRBV6-5 and J is TRBJ2-7, with D perhaps matching TRBD1 (6 bases). V was pared by 11 bases and J by 0 bases, with 14 bases between. Germline lookup yields CDR1 MNHEY and CDR2 SVGAGI. The CDR3 loop spans 13 amino acids. In DNA, the CDR3 is TGTGCCGCCAGGGGCCCTAGCTCCTACGAGCAGTACTTC. As protein: CAARGPSSYEQYF.

V gene TRBV11-3 combines with J gene TRBJ2-1; D not certain. The CDR3 runs to 13 residues. Germline V gives CDR1 SGHNT, CDR2 YENEEA. V dropped 5 bases and J dropped 6 bases, with 11 bases sitting between them. The CDR3 sequence: CASSRSRFNEQFF. For the CDR3, the DNA is TGTGCCAGCAGCCGTTCTCGTTTCAATGAGCAGTTCTTC. The whole variable domain, filled in from reference TRBV11-3 and TRBJ2-1, reads EAGVVQSPRYKIIEKKQPVAFWCNPISGHNTLYWYLQNLGQGPELLIRYENEEAVDDSQLPKDRFSAERLKGVDSTLKIQPAELGDSAVYLCASSRSRFNEQFFGPGTRLTVL.

In its sample, this clone was seen a few times. The chain uses TRBV30 and TRBJ1-4; 9 bases fit TRBD1. The junction had 4 bases not matched to a gene; V was cut back by 1 base and J by 7 bases. CDR1 GTSNPN and CDR2 SVGIG come from the germline V gene (reference sequence). The CDR3 consists of 14 residues. Here the CDR3 reads CAWSEQGAGEKLFF. CDR3 sequence (DNA): TGTGCCTGGAGTGAACAGGGGGCCGGTGAAAAACTGTTTTTT.

The CDR3, as DNA: TGTGCCAGCAGCTTAAATCCCCAGCCGGGACTAGCGGGAGGCACAGATACGCAGTATTTT. Protein sequence: CASSLNPQPGLAGGTDTQYF. The rearrangement uses TRBV7-3 and TRBJ2-3, with 14 bases that match TRBD2. Germline lookup yields CDR1 SGHTA and CDR2 FQGTGA. After removal of 1 base from V and 1 base from J, the junction contained 10 bases not matched to a gene. The length of the CDR3 is 20 residues.

The CDR3 is CASSSLQGVDTQYF. CDR3 in DNA: TGTGCCAGCAGCTCTCTACAGGGGGTTGACACCCAGTACTTC. The chain recombines TRBV5-8 with TRBJ2-5, with 8 nucleotides matching TRBD1. The CDR3 runs to 14 residues. V shed 3 bases, J shed 8 bases, and the junction held 9 bases outside the gene matches. Germline CDR1 reads SGHTS; CDR2 reads YDEGEE.

This chain connects TRBV7-2 to TRBJ2-2; 10 bases are shared with TRBD2. Trimming removed 5 bases from V and 5 bases from J; junction bases left unmatched: 5. The CDR3 spans 15 residues. Germline V gene lookup returns CDR1 SGHTA and CDR2 FQGNSA. CDR3 bases: TGTGCCAGCAGCGCTCTAGCGGGGGAAACCGGGGAGCTGTTTTTT. The encoded protein is CASSALAGETGELFF. The complete variable domain, with remaining parts taken from reference TRBV7-2 and TRBJ2-2, reads GAGVSQSPSNKVTEKGKDVELRCDPISGHTALYWYRQSLGQGLEFLIYFQGNSAPDKSGLPSDRFSAERTGGSVSTLTIQRTQQEDSAVYLCASSALAGETGELFFGEGSRLTVL.

The rearrangement joins TRBV18 to TRBJ1-2; the match to TRBD1 covers 7 bases. The CDR3 length is 13 residues. Unmatched junction bases numbered 7, after V lost 4 bases and J lost 8 bases. Germline V gene data show CDR1 as KGHSH and CDR2 as LQKENI. Here the CDR3 DNA reads TGTGCCAGCTCACAACAGGGGCTGCCAGGCTACACCTTC. It translates to CASSQQGLPGYTF.

This clone was counted a single time. The chain carries TRBV7-3 and TRBJ2-7; no clear D. CDR1 SGHTA and CDR2 FQGTGA come from the germline V gene. Trimming pared 5 bases from V and 0 bases from J, leaving 11 bases between. The CDR3 runs 14 residues. Here the CDR3 DNA reads TGTGCCAGCAGCCTCAGCGCGGCCTCCTACGAGCAGTACTTC. Its translation: CASSLSAASYEQYF.

This clone was seen only once. The rearrangement joins TRBV13 to TRBJ1-1, with TRBD1 as a possible D gene (6 bases). The CDR3 extends over 12 amino acids. Between the trimmed V and J ends, which lost 5 bases and 8 bases, there was a span of 12 bases. The V gene's germline CDR1 is PRHDT and CDR2 FYEKMQ (reference sequence). CDR3 sequence reads: CASSLGQAEAFF. In DNA form, the CDR3 reads TGTGCCAGCAGCCTGGGACAAGCGGAAGCTTTCTTT.

A note on this clone: Germline is not matched at one junction end, which may reflect a read error. The chain is built from TRBV7-7 and TRBJ2-5; TRBD1 is a possible D gene (6 bases). Per germline, CDR1 SSHAT and CDR2 FNYEAQ (reference sequence). The CDR3 length is 13 residues. The CDR3 protein is CASSTRTEETQYF. In DNA form, the CDR3 reads TGTGCTAGCAGCACTAGGACAGAAGAGACCCAGTACTTC.

The chain combines TRBV7-9 with TRBJ1-2; TRBD1 might be the D (6 bases). CDR1 SEHNR and CDR2 FQNEAQ come from the germline V gene (reference sequence). There are 15 residues in the CDR3. V was shortened by 5 bases and J by 3 bases, with 16 bases between the two germline ends. The CDR3 DNA reads TGTGCCAGCAGCCCAGACAGGACGCCCTACTATGGCTACACCTTC. Its translation is CASSPDRTPYYGYTF.

The rearrangement links TRBV27 to TRBJ2-1, with 11 bases aligning to TRBD2. There are 17 residues in the CDR3. Trimming removed 5 bases from V and 1 base from J; junction bases left unmatched: 7. The germline V gene encodes CDR1 MNHEY and CDR2 SMNVEV (reference sequence). The CDR3 DNA reads as TGTGCCAGCAGTAAGGGACTAGCGGTACTTTCCTACAATGAGCAGTTCTTC. Its translation is CASSKGLAVLSYNEQFF.

This clone has just one count. The V gene is TRBV19, the J gene TRBJ2-3, with D possibly being TRBD2 (5 bases). The V and J ends lost 0 bases and 3 bases respectively, with 16 bases between them. The CDR3 is 17 residues long. Germline CDR1 and CDR2: LNHDA and SQIVND (reference sequence). The CDR3 spells CASSIDPTGIGTDTQYF. CDR3 coding DNA: TGTGCCAGTAGTATAGATCCCACCGGGATTGGGACAGATACGCAGTATTTT.

The chain links TRBV19 to TRBJ2-1; D not certain. V lost 3 bases and J lost 4, with 10 bases in between. CDR3 length: 14 amino acids. The V gene's germline CDR1 is LNHDA and CDR2 SQIVND (reference sequence). CDR3 bases: TGTGCCAGTAGTATCCCCCACACATACAATGAGCAGTTCTTC. This gives the protein CASSIPHTYNEQFF.

This clone has just a few counts. The rearrangement joins TRBV4-3 to TRBJ1-6; 9 bases fit TRBD1. CDR3 size: 16 residues. In germline, CDR1 is LGHNA, CDR2 YSLEER. V lost 4 bases, J lost 8 bases, and 9 bases stayed unmatched. For the CDR3, the DNA is TGCGCCAGCAGCCGAGCCAACAGGGGGCTGGATTCACCCCTCCACTTT. It is translated as CASSRANRGLDSPLHF.

This chain uses TRBV9 with TRBJ2-1, with TRBD2 matching 8 bases. Trimming took 2 bases from V and 4 from J; bases not matched to a gene: 2. Germline values: CDR1 SGDLS, CDR2 YYNGEE. CDR3 size: 14 residues. The CDR3 coding sequence is TGTGCCAGCAGCGTCTTAGCGGGGTACAATGAGCAGTTCTTC. Protein product: CASSVLAGYNEQFF.

In its sample, this clone was seen once. J is TRBJ1-5 and V is TRBV7-2; D not resolved. The CDR3 runs to 17 residues. The ends were cut back, 2 bases at V and 0 bases at J, with 14 bases in the middle. The germline CDR1 and CDR2 sequences are SGHTA and FQGNSA. CDR3: CASSLSGGPSSNQPQHF. CDR3 coding DNA: TGTGCCAGCAGCTTAAGCGGAGGGCCCTCTAGCAATCAGCCCCAGCATTTT. Using reference TRBV7-2 and TRBJ1-5 for the parts outside the CDR3, the full variable domain is GAGVSQSPSNKVTEKGKDVELRCDPISGHTALYWYRQSLGQGLEFLIYFQGNSAPDKSGLPSDRFSAERTGGSVSTLTIQRTQQEDSAVYLCASSLSGGPSSNQPQHFGDGTRLSIL.

The chain uses TRBV6-1 and TRBJ1-6; TRBD1 agrees at 9 bases. Losses at the gene ends were 0 bases for V and 8 bases for J; bases not matched to a gene: 2. CDR1 is MNHNS and CDR2 is SASEGT in the germline V gene. This CDR3 is built from 15 residues. CDR3 coding DNA: TGTGCCAGCAGTGAAGCGGGACAGGGTTATTCACCCCTCCACTTT. It specifies CASSEAGQGYSPLHF.

The chain couples TRBV5-8 to TRBJ2-7; no firm D call. The germline V gene encodes CDR1 SGHTS and CDR2 YDEGEE. The V gene lost 4 bases and the J gene lost 3 bases, with 17 bases spanning the gap. The CDR3 runs to 15 residues. The CDR3 region is CASSPFGRVDYEQYF. The CDR3 nucleotides are TGTGCCAGCAGCCCGTTCGGTAGAGTCGACTACGAGCAGTACTTC.

About this clone itself: Other nucleotide sequences in the sample specify the same CDR3. The rearrangement links TRBV15 to TRBJ2-2; 7 nucleotides match TRBD1. Germline CDR1 reads LNHNV; CDR2 reads YYDKDF (reference sequence). The CDR3 contains 16 residues. V trimming: 0 bases; J trimming: 6 bases; junction bases outside the gene matches: 7. CDR3 protein: CATSRDRRGRSGELFF. The DNA for the CDR3 is TGTGCCACCAGCAGAGATCGAAGGGGGCGGTCCGGGGAGCTGTTTTTT.

This chain links TRBV13 with TRBJ2-7, with 12 bases identical to TRBD1. Trimming took 6 bases from V and 3 from J; bases not matched to a gene: 9. The CDR3 has 16 amino acids. CDR1 and CDR2 from the germline V gene are PRHDT and FYEKMQ (reference sequence). The DNA of the CDR3 is TGTGCCAGCAGTCCCGGGACAGGGGGCGCAGGCTACGAGCAGTACTTC. It translates to CASSPGTGGAGYEQYF.

The chain combines TRBV2 with TRBJ2-1; TRBD2 is a possible D gene (5 bases). Germline V gene lookup returns CDR1 SNHLY and CDR2 FYNNEI. V lost 7 bases and J lost 1, with 14 bases in between. The CDR3 is 15 amino acids. For the CDR3, the DNA is TGTGCCAGCACCCTAGACTACTCTTCCTACAATGAGCAGTTCTTC. This translates into CASTLDYSSYNEQFF.